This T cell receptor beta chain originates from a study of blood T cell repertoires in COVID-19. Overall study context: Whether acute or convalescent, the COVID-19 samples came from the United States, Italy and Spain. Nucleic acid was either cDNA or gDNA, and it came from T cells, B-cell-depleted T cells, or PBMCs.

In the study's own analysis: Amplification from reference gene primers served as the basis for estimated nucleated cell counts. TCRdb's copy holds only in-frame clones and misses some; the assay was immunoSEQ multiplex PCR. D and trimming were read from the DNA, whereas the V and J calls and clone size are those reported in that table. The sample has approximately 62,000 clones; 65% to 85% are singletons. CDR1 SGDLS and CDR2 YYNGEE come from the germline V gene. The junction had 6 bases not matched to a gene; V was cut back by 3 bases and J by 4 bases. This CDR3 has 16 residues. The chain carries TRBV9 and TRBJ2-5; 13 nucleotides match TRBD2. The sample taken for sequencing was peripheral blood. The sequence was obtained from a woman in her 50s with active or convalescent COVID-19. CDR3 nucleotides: TGTGCCAGCAGCGCGGGACTAGCGGGAAGTCGAGAGACCCAGTACTTC. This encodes CASSAGLAGSRETQYF.